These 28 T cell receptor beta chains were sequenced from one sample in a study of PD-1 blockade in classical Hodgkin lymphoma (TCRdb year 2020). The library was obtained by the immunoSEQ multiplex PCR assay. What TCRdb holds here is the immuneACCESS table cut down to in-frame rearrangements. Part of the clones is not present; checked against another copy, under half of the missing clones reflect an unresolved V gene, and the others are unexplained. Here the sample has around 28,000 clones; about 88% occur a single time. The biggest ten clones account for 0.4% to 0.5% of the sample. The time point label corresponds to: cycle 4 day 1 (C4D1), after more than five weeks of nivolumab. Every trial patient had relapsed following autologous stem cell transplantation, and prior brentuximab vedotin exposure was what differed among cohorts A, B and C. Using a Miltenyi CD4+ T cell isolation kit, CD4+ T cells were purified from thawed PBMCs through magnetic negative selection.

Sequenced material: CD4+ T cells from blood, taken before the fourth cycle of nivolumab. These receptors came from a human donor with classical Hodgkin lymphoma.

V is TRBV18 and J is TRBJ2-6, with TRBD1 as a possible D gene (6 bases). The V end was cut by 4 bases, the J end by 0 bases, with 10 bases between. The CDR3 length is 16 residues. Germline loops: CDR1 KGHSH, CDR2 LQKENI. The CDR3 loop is CASSQRGSSGANVLTF. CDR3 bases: TGTGCCAGCTCACAAAGGGGGAGCTCTGGGGCCAACGTCCTGACTTTC.

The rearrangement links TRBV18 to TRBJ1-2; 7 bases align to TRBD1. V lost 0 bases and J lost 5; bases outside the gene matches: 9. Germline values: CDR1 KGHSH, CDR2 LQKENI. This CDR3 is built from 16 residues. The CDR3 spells CASSPPGQPKGYGYTF. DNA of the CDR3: TGTGCCAGCTCACCACCGGGACAGCCAAAAGGGTATGGCTACACCTTC.

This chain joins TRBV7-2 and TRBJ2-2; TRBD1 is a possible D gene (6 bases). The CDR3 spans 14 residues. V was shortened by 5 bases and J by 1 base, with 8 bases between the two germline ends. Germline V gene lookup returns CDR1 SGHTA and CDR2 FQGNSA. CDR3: CASSATGNTGELFF. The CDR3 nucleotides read TGTGCCAGCAGCGCGACAGGGAACACCGGGGAGCTGTTTTTT. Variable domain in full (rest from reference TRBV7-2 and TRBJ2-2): GAGVSQSPSNKVTEKGKDVELRCDPISGHTALYWYRQSLGQGLEFLIYFQGNSAPDKSGLPSDRFSAERTGGSVSTLTIQRTQQEDSAVYLCASSATGNTGELFFGEGSRLTVL.

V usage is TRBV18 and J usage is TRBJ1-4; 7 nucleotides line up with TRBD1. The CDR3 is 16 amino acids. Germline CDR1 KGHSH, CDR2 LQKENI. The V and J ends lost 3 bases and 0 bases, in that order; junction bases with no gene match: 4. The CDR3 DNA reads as TGTGCCAGCTCACCTACCGGGACAGCAACTAATGAAAAACTGTTTTTT. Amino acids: CASSPTGTATNEKLFF.

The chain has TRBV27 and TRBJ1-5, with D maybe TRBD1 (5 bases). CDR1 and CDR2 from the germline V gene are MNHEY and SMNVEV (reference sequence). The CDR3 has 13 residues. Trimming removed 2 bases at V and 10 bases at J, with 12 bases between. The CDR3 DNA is TGTGCCAGCAGTTTACTCTTCGGGGGTCCCCAGCATTTT. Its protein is CASSLLFGGPQHF.

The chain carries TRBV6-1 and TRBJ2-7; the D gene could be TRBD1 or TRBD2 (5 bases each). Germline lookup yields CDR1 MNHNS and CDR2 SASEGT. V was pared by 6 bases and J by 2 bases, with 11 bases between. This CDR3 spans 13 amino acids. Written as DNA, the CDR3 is TGTGCCAGCAGGTCGGGGCTAGCCTACGAGCAGTACTTC. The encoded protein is CASRSGLAYEQYF.

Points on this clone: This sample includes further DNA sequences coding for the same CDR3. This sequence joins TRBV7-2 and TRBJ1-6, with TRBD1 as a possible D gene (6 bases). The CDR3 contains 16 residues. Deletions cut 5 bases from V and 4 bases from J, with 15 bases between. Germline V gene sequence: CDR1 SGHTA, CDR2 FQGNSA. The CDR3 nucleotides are TGTGCCAGCAGCCACGACAGGCGCGGGTATAATTCACCCCTCCACTTT. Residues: CASSHDRRGYNSPLHF.

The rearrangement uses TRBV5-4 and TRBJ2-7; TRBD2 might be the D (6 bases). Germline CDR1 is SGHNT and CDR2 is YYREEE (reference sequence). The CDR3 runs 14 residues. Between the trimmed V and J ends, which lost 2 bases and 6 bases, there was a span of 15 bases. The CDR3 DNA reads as TGTGCCAGCAGCTTTCCCACTAGCAACCGCGAGCAGTACTTC. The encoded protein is CASSFPTSNREQYF.

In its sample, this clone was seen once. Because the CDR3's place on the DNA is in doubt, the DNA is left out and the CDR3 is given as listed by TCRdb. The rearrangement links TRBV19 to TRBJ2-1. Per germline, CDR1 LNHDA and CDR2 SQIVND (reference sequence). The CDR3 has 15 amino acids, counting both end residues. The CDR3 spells CASSSGQAGYNEQFF.

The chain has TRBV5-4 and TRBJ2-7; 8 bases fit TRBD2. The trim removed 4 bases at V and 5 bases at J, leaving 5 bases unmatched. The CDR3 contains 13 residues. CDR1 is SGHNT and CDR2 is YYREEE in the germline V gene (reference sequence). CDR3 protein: CASSTGGPDEQYF. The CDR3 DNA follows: TGTGCCAGCAGCACGGGGGGGCCGGACGAGCAGTACTTC.

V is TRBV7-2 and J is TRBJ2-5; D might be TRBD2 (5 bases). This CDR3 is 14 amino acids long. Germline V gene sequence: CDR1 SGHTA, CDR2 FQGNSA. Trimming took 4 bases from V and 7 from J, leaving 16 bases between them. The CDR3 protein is CASSSTEGRRTQYF. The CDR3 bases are TGTGCCAGCAGCTCCACCGAGGGCCGCAGGACCCAGTACTTC.

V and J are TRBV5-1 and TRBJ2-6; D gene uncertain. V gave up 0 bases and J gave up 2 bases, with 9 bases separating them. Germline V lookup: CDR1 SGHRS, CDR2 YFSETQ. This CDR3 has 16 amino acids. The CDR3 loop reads CASSLGQWTGANVLTF. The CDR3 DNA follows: TGCGCCAGCAGCTTGGGGCAGTGGACTGGGGCCAACGTCCTGACTTTC.

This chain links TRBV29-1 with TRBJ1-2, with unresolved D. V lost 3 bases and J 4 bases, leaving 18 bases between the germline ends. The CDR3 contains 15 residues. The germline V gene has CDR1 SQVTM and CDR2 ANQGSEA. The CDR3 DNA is TGCAGCGTTGAGCTTGTGTTTGAAGGAGGCTATGGCTACACCTTC. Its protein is CSVELVFEGGYGYTF.

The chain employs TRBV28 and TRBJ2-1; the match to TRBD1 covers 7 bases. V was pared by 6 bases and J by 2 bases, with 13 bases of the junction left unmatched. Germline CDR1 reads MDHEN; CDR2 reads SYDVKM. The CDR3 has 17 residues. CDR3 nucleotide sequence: TGTGCCAGCAGCTTCATCACCGGGACAGCCACCTACAATGAGCAGTTCTTC. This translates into CASSFITGTATYNEQFF.

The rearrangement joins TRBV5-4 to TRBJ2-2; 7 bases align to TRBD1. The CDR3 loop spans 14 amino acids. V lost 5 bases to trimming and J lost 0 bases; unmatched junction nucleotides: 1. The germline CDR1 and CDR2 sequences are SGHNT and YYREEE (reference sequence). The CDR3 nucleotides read TGTGCCAGCAGAACAGGGGCGAACACCGGGGAGCTGTTTTTT. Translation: CASRTGANTGELFF.

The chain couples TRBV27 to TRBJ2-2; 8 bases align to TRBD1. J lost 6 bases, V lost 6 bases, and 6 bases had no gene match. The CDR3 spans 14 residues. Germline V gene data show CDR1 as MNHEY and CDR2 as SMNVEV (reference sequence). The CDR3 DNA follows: TGTGCCAGCAGGGCTAACAGGGGGGCCGGGGAGCTGTTTTTT. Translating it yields CASRANRGAGELFF.

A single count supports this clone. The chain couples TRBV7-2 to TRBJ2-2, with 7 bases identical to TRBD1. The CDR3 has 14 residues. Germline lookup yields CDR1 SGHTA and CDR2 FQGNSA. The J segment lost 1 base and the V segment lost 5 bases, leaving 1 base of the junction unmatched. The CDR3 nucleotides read TGTGCCAGCAGCCGACAGGGGAACACCGGGGAGCTGTTTTTT. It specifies CASSRQGNTGELFF.

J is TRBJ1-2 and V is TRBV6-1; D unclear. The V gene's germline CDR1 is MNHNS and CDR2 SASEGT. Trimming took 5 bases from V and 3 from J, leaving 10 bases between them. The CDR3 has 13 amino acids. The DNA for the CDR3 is TGTGCCAGCAGTAGAATGACGGACTATGGCTACACCTTC. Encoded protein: CASSRMTDYGYTF.

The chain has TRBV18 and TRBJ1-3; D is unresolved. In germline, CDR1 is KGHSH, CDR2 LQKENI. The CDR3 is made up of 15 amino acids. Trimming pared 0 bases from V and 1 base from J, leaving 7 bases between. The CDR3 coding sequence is TGTGCCAGCTCACCACCGGTGGATTCTGGAAACACCATATATTTT. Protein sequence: CASSPPVDSGNTIYF. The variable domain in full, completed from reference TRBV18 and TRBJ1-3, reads NAGVMQNPRHLVRRRGQEARLRCSPMKGHSHVYWYRQLPEEGLKFMVYLQKENIIDESGMPKERFSAEFPKEGPSILRIQQVVRGDSAAYFCASSPPVDSGNTIYFGEGSWLTVV.

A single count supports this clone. For the CDR3, the DNA is TGTGCCAGCAGTTTTAGAGGGGTAACGGTGGTCGAGCAGTACTTC. Translating it yields CASSFRGVTVVEQYF. The V gene is TRBV28, the J gene TRBJ2-7, with D possibly called TRBD1 or TRBD2 (5 bases each). The V gene lost 3 bases and the J gene lost 6 bases, with 18 bases spanning the gap. Germline assignment: CDR1 MDHEN and CDR2 SYDVKM. This CDR3 spans 15 amino acids.

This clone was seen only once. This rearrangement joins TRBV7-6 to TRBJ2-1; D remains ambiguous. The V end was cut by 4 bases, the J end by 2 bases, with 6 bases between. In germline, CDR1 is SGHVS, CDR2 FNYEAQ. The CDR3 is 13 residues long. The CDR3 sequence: CASSSTPYNEQFF. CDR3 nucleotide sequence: TGTGCCAGCAGCTCAACCCCCTACAATGAGCAGTTCTTC. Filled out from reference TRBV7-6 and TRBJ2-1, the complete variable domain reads GAGVSQSPRYKVTKRGQDVALRCDPISGHVSLYWYRQALGQGPEFLTYFNYEAQQDKSGLPNDRFSAERPEGSISTLTIQRTEQRDSAMYRCASSSTPYNEQFFGPGTRLTVL.

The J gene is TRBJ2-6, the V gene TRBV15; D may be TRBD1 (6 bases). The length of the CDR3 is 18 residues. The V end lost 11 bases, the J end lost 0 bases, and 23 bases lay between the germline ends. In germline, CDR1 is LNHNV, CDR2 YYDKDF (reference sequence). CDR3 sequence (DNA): TGTGCCGCCGGGAACCGGGACAAATTATACTCTGGGGCCAACGTCCTGACTTTC. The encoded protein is CAAGNRDKLYSGANVLTF. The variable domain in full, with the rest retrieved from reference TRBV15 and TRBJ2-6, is DAMVIQNPRYQVTQFGKPVTLSCSQTLNHNVMYWYQQKSSQAPKLLFHYYDKDFNNEADTPDNFQSRRPNTSFCFLDIRSPGLGDTAMYLCAAGNRDKLYSGANVLTFGAGSRLTVL.

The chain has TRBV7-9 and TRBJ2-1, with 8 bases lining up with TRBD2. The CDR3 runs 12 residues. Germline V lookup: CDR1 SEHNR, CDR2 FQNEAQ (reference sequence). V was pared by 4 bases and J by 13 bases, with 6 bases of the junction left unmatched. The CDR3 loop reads CASSSHGGGQFF. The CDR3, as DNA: TGTGCCAGCAGCTCCCACGGGGGGGGACAGTTCTTC. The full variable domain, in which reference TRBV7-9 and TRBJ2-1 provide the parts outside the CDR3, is DTGVSQNPRHKITKRGQNVTFRCDPISEHNRLYWYRQTLGQGPEFLTYFQNEAQLEKSRLLSDRFSAERPKGSFSTLEIQRTEQGDSAMYLCASSSHGGGQFFGPGTRLTVL.

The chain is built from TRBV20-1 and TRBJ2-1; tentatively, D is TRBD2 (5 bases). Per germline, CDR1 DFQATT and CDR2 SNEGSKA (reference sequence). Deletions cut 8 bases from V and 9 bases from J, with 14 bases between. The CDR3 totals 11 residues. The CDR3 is CSSTKFSEQFF. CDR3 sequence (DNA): TGCAGTTCGACTAAATTCAGTGAGCAGTTCTTC.

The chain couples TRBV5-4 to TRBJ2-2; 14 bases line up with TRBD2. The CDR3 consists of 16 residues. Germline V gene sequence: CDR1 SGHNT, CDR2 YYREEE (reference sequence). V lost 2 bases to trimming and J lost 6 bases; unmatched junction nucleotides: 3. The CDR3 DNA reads TGTGCCAGCAGCTTCGGACTAGCGGGAGGAGCCGGGGAGCTGTTTTTT. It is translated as CASSFGLAGGAGELFF.

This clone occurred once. The CDR3 region has the DNA TGTGCCAGCAGCGTAGAGCTCTCTACCGGGGAGCTGTTTTTT. It specifies CASSVELSTGELFF. The rearrangement uses TRBV9 and TRBJ2-2; D is undetermined. The germline V gene encodes CDR1 SGDLS and CDR2 YYNGEE. V dropped 0 bases and J dropped 5 bases, with 8 bases sitting between them. This CDR3 has 14 residues.

CDR3 protein: CASSLAADTQYF. The CDR3 region has the DNA TGTGCCAGCAGCTTAGCGGCGGATACGCAGTATTTT. The chain links TRBV13 to TRBJ2-3; no clear D gene. The CDR3 runs to 12 residues. Germline values: CDR1 PRHDT, CDR2 FYEKMQ (reference sequence). The V end was cut by 1 base, the J end by 6 bases, with 5 bases between.

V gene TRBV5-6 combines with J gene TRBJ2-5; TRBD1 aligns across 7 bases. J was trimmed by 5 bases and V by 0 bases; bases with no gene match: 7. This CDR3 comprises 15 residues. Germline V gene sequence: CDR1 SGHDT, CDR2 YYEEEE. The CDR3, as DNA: TGTGCCAGCAGCTTGGCGCAAGGGGGCAGGGAGACCCAGTACTTC. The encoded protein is CASSLAQGGRETQYF.